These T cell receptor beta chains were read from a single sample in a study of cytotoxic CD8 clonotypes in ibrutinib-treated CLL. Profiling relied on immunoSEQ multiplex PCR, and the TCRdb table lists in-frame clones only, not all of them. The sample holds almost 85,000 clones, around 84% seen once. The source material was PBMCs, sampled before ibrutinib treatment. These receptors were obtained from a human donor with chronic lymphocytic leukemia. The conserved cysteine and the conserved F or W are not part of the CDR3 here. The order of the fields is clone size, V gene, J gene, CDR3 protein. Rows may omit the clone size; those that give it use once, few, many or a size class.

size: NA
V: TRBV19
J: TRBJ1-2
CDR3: ASSMGPAENYGYT

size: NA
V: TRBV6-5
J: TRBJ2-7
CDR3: ASRPRQDRAYEQY

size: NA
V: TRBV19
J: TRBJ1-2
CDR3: ASNSGGRIYGYT

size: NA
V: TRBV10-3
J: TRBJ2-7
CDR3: AISGGGSYEQY

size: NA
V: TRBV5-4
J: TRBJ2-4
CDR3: ASGQGAVDIQY

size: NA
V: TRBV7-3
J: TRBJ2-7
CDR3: ASSSDRGYEQY

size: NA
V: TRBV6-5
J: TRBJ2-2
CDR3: ASTRGRGQIGELF

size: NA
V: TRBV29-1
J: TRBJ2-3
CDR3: SVRANRGSTDTQY

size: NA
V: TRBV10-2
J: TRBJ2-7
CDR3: ASSWWAMYEQY

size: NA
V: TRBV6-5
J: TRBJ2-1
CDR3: ASSGFWTYRGEQF

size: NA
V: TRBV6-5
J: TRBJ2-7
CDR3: ASSYEGGSAGEQY

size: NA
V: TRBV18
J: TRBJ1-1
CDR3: ASSLQGPTEAF

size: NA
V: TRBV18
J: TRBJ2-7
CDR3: ASSRGQGAGYEQY

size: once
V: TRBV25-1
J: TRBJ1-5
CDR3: ASSESGAANQPQH

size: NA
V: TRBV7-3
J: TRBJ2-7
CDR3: ASSLSGQGRYEQY

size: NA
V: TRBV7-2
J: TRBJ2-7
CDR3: ASSLEGQGMYEQY

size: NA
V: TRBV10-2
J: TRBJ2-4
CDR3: ASSIPLGAKNIQY

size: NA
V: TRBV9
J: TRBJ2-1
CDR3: ASSVGDRGYNEQF

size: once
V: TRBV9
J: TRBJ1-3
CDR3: ASSQVAGNTIY

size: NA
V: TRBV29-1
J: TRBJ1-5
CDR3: SVTGTGAQPQH

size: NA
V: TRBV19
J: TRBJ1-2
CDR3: ASRTDFYGYT

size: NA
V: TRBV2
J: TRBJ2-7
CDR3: ASSDGTGRHEQY